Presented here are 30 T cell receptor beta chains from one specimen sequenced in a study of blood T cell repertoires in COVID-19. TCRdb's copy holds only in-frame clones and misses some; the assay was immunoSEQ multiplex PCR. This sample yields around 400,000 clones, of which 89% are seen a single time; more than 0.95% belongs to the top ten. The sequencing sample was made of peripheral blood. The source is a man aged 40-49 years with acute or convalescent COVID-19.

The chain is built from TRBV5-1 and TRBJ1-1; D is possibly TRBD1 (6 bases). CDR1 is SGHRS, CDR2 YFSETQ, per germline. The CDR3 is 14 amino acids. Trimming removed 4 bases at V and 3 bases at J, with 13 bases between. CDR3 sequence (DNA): TGCGCCAGCAGCCTCTACGGACAGCACACTGAAGCTTTCTTT. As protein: CASSLYGQHTEAFF.

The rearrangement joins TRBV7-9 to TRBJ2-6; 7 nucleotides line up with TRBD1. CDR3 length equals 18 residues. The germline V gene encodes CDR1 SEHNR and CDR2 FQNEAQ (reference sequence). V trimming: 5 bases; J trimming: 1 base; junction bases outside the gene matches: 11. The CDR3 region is CASSPWTGRNSGANVLTF. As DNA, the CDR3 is TGTGCCAGCAGCCCCTGGACAGGCCGAAATTCTGGGGCCAACGTCCTGACTTTC.

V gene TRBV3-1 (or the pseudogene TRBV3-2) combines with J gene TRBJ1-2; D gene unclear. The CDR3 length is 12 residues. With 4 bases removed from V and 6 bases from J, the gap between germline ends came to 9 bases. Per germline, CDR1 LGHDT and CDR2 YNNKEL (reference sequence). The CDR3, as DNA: TGTGCCAGCAGCCTCCACGCGGATGGCTACACCTTC. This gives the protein CASSLHADGYTF.

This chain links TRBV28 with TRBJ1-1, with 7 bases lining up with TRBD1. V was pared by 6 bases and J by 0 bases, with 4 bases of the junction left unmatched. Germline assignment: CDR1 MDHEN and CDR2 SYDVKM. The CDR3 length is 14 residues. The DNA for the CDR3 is TGTGCCAGCAGCCAAACAGGGGTGAACACTGAAGCTTTCTTT. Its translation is CASSQTGVNTEAFF.

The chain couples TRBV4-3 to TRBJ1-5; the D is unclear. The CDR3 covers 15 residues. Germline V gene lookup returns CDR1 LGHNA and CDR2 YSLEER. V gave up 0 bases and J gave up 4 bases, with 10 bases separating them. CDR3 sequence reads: CASSQDRRQNQPQHF. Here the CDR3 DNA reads TGCGCCAGCAGCCAAGATCGGAGGCAAAATCAGCCCCAGCATTTT.

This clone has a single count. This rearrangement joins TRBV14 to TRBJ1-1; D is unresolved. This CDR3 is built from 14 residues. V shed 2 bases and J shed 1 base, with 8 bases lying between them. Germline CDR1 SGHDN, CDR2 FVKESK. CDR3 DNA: TGTGCCAGCAGCCAACAACGGGGGAACACTGAAGCTTTCTTT. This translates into CASSQQRGNTEAFF.

The CDR3 DNA reads TGTGCCAGCAGCCCCCGGCCGGGAGGGGTCGATGAGCAGTTCTTC. Protein sequence: CASSPRPGGVDEQFF. This chain uses TRBV7-9 with TRBJ2-1; TRBD2 matches at 8 bases. V trimming: 5 bases; J trimming: 8 bases; junction bases outside the gene matches: 11. This CDR3 spans 15 amino acids. Germline loops: CDR1 SEHNR, CDR2 FQNEAQ (reference sequence). The full variable domain, in which reference TRBV7-9 and TRBJ2-1 provide the parts outside the CDR3, is DTGVSQNPRHKITKRGQNVTFRCDPISEHNRLYWYRQTLGQGPEFLTYFQNEAQLEKSRLLSDRFSAERPKGSFSTLEIQRTEQGDSAMYLCASSPRPGGVDEQFFGPGTRLTVL.

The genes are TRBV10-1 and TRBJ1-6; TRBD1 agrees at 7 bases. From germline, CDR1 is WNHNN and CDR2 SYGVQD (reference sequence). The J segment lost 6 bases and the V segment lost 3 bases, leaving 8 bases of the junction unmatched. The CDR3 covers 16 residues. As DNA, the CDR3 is TGCGCCAGCAGTGAAAGCCCCGGACAGGCTAATTCACCCCTCCACTTT. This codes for CASSESPGQANSPLHF.

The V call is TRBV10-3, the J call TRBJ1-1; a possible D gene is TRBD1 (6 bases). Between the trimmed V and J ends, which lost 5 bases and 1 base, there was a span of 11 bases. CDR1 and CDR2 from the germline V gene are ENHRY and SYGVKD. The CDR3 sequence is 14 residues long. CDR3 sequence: CAISKMGQNTEAFF. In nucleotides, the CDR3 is TGTGCCATCAGTAAAATGGGACAGAACACTGAAGCTTTCTTT.

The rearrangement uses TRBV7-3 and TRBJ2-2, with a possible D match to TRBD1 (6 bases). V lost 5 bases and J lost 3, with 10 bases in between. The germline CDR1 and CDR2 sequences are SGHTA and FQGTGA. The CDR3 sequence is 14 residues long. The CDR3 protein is CASSPPGDTGELFF. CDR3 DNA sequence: TGTGCCAGCAGCCCTCCAGGGGACACCGGGGAGCTGTTTTTT. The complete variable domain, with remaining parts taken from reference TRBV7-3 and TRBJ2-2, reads GAGVSQTPSNKVTEKGKYVELRCDPISGHTALYWYRQSLGQGPEFLIYFQGTGAADDSGLPNDRFFAVRPEGSVSTLKIQRTERGDSAVYLCASSPPGDTGELFFGEGSRLTVL.

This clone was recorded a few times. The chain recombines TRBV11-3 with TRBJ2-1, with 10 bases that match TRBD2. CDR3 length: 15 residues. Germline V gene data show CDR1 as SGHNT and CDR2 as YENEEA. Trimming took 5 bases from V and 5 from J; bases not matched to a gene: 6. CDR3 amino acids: CASSSSGGLDNEQFF. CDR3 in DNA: TGTGCCAGCAGCAGTAGCGGGGGGCTAGACAATGAGCAGTTCTTC.

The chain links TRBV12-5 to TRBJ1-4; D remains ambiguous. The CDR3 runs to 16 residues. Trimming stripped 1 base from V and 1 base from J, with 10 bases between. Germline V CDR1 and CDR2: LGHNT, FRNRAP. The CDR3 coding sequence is TGTGCTAGTGGTTTGGCGGTGGTCGGAACTAATGAAAAACTGTTTTTT. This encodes CASGLAVVGTNEKLFF.

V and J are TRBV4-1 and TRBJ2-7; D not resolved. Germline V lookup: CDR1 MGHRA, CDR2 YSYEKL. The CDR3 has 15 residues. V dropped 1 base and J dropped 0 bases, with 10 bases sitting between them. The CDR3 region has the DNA TGCGCCAGCAGCCAAGTGCCTGGGCCCTCCTACGAGCAGTACTTC. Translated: CASSQVPGPSYEQYF.

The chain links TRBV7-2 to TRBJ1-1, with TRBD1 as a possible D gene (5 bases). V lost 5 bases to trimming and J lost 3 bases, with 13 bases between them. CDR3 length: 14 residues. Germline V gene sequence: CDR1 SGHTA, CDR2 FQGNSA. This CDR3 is CASSGPTVYTEAFF. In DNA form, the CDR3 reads TGTGCCAGCAGCGGGCCGACAGTTTACACTGAAGCTTTCTTT.

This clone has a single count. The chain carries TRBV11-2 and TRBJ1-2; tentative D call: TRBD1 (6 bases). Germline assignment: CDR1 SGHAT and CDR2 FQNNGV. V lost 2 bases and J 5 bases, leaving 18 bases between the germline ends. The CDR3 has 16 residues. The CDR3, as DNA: TGTGCCAGCAGCTTAATAGGTGGCGGGGGCAGGTATGGCTACACCTTC. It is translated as CASSLIGGGGRYGYTF.

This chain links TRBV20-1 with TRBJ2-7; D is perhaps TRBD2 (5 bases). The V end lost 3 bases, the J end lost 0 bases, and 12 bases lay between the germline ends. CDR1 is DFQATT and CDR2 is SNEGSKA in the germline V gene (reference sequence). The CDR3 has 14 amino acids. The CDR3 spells CSASSLAFSYEQYF. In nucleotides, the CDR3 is TGCAGTGCTAGTAGCCTAGCCTTCTCCTACGAGCAGTACTTC.

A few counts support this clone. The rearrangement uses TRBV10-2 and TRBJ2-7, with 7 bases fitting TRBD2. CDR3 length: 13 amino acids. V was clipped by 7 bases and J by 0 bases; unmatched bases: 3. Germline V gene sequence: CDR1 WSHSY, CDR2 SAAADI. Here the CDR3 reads CASTGLSSYEQYF. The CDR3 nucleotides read TGCGCCAGCACGGGACTAAGCTCCTACGAGCAGTACTTC.

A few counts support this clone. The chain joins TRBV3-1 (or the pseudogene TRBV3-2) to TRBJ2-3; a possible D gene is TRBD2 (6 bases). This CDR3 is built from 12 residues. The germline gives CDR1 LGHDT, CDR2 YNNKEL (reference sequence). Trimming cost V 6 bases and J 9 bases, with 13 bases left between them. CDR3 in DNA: TGTGCCAGCAGTCAAAGGGGAGGCACGCAGTATTTT. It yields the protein CASSQRGGTQYF.

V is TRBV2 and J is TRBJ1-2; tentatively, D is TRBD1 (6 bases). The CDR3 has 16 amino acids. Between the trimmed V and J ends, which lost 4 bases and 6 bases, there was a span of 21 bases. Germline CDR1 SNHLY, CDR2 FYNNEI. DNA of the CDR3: TGTGCCAGCAGTGCGGCAGGGGCTCTGCGCAGCAATGGCTACACCTTC. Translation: CASSAAGALRSNGYTF.

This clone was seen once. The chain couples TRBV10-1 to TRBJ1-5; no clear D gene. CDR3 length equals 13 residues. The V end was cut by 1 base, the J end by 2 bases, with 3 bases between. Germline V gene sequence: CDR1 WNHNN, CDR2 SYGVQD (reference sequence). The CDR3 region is CASSEFGNQPQHF. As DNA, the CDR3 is TGCGCCAGCAGTGAGTTCGGCAATCAGCCCCAGCATTTT.

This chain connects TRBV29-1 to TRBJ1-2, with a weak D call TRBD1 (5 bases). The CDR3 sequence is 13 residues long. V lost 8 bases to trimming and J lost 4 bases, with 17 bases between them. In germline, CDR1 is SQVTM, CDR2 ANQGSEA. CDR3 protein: CSKQAILFYGYTF. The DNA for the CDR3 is TGCAGCAAACAGGCCATATTGTTCTATGGCTACACCTTC.

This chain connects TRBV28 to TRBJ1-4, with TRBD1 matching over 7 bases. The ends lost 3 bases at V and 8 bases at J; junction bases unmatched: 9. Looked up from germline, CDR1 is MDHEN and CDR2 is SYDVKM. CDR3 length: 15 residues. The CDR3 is CASSFRSGGGEKLFF. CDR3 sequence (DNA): TGTGCCAGCAGTTTTCGGTCAGGGGGTGGGGAAAAACTGTTTTTT.

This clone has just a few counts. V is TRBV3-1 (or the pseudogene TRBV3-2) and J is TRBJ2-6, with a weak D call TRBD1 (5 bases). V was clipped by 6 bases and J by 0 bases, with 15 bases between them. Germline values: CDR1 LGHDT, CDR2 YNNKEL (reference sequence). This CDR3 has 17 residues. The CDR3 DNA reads TGTGCCAGCAGTGGAGCTTTGGACATCTCTGGGGCCAACGTCCTGACTTTC. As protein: CASSGALDISGANVLTF.

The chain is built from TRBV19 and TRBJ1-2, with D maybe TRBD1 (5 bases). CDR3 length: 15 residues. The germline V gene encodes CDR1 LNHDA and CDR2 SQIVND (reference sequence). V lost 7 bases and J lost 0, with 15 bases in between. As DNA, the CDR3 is TGTGCCAGTACCTTGAGGGAGGGGACTAACTATGGCTACACCTTC. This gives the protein CASTLREGTNYGYTF.

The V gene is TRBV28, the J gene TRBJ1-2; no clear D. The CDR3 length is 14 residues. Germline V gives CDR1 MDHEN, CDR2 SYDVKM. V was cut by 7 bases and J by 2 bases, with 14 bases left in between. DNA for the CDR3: TGTGCCAGCACTTCCGAGGCGGCGAACTATGGCTACACCTTC. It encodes CASTSEAANYGYTF.

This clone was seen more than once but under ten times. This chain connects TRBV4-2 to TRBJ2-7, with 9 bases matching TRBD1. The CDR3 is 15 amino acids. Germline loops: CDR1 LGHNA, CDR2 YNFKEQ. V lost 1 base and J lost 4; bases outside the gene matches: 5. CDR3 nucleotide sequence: TGTGCCAGCAGCCAAGGAGGGACAGGGTTGTACGAGCAGTACTTC. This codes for CASSQGGTGLYEQYF.

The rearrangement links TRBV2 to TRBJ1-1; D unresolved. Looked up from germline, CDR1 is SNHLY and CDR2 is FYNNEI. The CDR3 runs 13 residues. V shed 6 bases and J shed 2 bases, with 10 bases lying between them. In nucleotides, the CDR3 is TGTGCCAGCAGCCCCGGGGTAAACACTGAAGCTTTCTTT. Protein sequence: CASSPGVNTEAFF.

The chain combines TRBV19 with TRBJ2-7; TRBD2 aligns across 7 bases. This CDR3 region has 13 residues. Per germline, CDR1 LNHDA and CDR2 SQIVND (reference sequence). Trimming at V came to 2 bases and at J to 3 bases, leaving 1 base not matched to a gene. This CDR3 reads CASSIRDYYEQYF. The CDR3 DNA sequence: TGTGCCAGTAGTATACGGGACTACTACGAGCAGTACTTC.

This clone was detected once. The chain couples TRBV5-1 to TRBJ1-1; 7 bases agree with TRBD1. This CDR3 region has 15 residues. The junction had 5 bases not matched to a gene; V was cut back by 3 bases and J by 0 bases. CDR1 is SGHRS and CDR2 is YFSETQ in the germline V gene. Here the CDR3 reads CASSSDRALNTEAFF. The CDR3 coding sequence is TGCGCCAGCAGCTCAGACAGGGCCTTGAACACTGAAGCTTTCTTT. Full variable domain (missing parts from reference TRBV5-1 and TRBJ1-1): KAGVTQTPRYLIKTRGQQVTLSCSPISGHRSVSWYQQTPGQGLQFLFEYFSETQRNKGNFPGRFSGRQFSNSRSEMNVSTLELGDSALYLCASSSDRALNTEAFFGQGTRLTVV.

CDR3 loop: CASSLSAGATYEQYF. The CDR3 DNA follows: TGTGCCAGCAGCTTATCTGCGGGTGCTACCTACGAGCAGTACTTC. The genes are TRBV13 and TRBJ2-7; perhaps TRBD2 as D (5 bases). The V and J ends lost 2 bases and 2 bases respectively, with 13 bases between them. Germline CDR1 reads PRHDT; CDR2 reads FYEKMQ (reference sequence). The CDR3 is 15 amino acids.